A selection of T cell receptor beta chains follows, all from one sample in a study of shared T cell receptors in the human thymus. TCRdb keeps only in-frame clones here, not all; method: immunoSEQ multiplex PCR. The sample has 600,000 or so clones, 87% seen once. The sample was also reused in another study, on human thymus T cells.

Specimen: thymocytes. The receptors were gathered from a boy under two years old with a congenital heart defect. Each CDR3 is given with its conserved first and last residue. D genes are given only for firm matches. Only some rows state a clone size, as once, few, many or a class for expanded clones.

TGTGCCTGGACATCCCTGCCCCGACAGGGTAAGATCGCAGCGAATGAAAAACTGTTTTTT	CAWTSLPRQGKIAANEKLFF	TRBD1	NA	TRBV30	TRBJ1-4
TGTGCCAGCAGCAGGGGGGGAGAGGATACGCAGTATTTT	CASSRGGEDTQYF	NA	NA	TRBV9	TRBJ2-3
TGTGCCAGCAGCGTAGCGGGGAATCAAGAGACCCAGTACTTC	CASSVAGNQETQYF	NA	NA	TRBV9	TRBJ2-5
TGTGCCAGCAGCCTAATACAGGCTTCTCTTTCCTACGAGCAGTACTTC	CASSLIQASLSYEQYF	NA	NA	TRBV7-8	TRBJ2-7
TGTGCCAGCAGCATACTAGCGGGGAAGACAGATACGCAGTATTTT	CASSILAGKTDTQYF	TRBD2	once	TRBV2	TRBJ2-3
TGTGCCAGCAGACCGGGACAGGGTGTCGAGCAGTACTTC	CASRPGQGVEQYF	TRBD1	NA	TRBV27	TRBJ2-7
TGTGCCAGCTCACGTTCCACAGGGGCTAACTATGGCTACACCTTC	CASSRSTGANYGYTF	TRBD1	once	TRBV18	TRBJ1-2
TGTGCCAGCAGAGCCGCCGGGACTAGCGGGGGGAACTACGAGCAGTACTTC	CASRAAGTSGGNYEQYF	TRBD2	few	TRBV11-2	TRBJ2-7
TGTGCCACCAGCGAAAACAGGGAAGAGACCTGGTACCAAGAGACCCAGTACTTC	CATSENREETWYQETQYF	NA	once	TRBV15	TRBJ2-5
TGTGCCAGCAGTTCAATCTACGAGCAGTACTTC	CASSSIYEQYF	NA	NA	TRBV28	TRBJ2-7
TGCGCCAGCAGCCAAGATCGGTCAGGGGGCTTTGCAGATACGCAGTATTTT	CASSQDRSGGFADTQYF	TRBD1	NA	TRBV4-3	TRBJ2-3
TGTGCCAGCAGCTTACTTAAGAAGAGTACCTACGAGCAGTACTTC	CASSLLKKSTYEQYF	NA	NA	TRBV7-9	TRBJ2-7
TGTGCCAGCAGCAGCTCCGATCCAGCGGGAGAGGTCTACGAGCAGTACTTC	CASSSSDPAGEVYEQYF	TRBD2	NA	TRBV28	TRBJ2-7
TGTGCCAGCAGCTTACCAGCGGCACCCCGGAACACCGGGGAGCTGTTTTTT	CASSLPAAPRNTGELFF	NA	NA	TRBV7-2	TRBJ2-2
TGTGCCAGCAGCTTGGGACAGGGATTCCCTGGAAACACCATATATTTT	CASSLGQGFPGNTIYF	TRBD1	few	TRBV7-9	TRBJ1-3
TGTGCCAGTAGAGCCATGAACACTGAAGCTTTCTTT	CASRAMNTEAFF	NA	NA	TRBV19	TRBJ1-1
TGTGCCAGCAGTTCGAGGACTAGCGGGTTCTACGAGCAGTACTTC	CASSSRTSGFYEQYF	TRBD2	NA	TRBV28	TRBJ2-7
TGTGCCAGCAGTGAAGCGCCGACAGGGGGCATCAGCTATGGCTACACCTTC	CASSEAPTGGISYGYTF	TRBD1	NA	TRBV2	TRBJ1-2
TGTGCCAGCACCTCTGGGGCTAGCGGGCGAGCGGGGGGCACCGGGGAGCTGTTTTTT	CASTSGASGRAGGTGELFF	TRBD2	NA	TRBV27	TRBJ2-2
TGTGCCAGCCTCATGGGGTCACAGGGGGTGACAGATACGCAGTATTTT	CASLMGSQGVTDTQYF	TRBD1	NA	TRBV2	TRBJ2-3
TGTGCCAGCAGTCCTCGAAGACAGGGACACTTCAACTATGGCTACACCTTC	CASSPRRQGHFNYGYTF	TRBD1	NA	TRBV11-2	TRBJ1-2
TGTGCCAGCAGTTTAGCGGGGTTCTACGAGCAGTACTTC	CASSLAGFYEQYF	NA	NA	TRBV28	TRBJ2-7
TGTGCCAGCAGCGTAGGGACTGGGGGGTGGTACGAGCAGTACTTC	CASSVGTGGWYEQYF	NA	NA	TRBV9	TRBJ2-7
TGCGCCAGCAGCCAAGAGCGGCCCGCGGGGGGAAAACCTGAAGCTTTCTTT	CASSQERPAGGKPEAFF	NA	NA	TRBV4-3	TRBJ1-1
TGTGCCAGCAGCTTATGGCAGGGGACGTACGAGCAGTACTTC	CASSLWQGTYEQYF	NA	NA	TRBV11-2	TRBJ2-7
TGCAGCGCCCGGACTACCCCAGCCCATGCAGATACGCAGTATTTT	CSARTTPAHADTQYF	NA	NA	TRBV29-1	TRBJ2-3
TGTGCCAGCAGCGCCGGGACAGTCGGAAGAAGGCATGGCTACACCTTC	CASSAGTVGRRHGYTF	TRBD1	NA	TRBV5-6	TRBJ1-2
TGTGCCAGCTCACCACGAATCGAGGGATCCCCCTATGCCTATGGCTACACCTTC	CASSPRIEGSPYAYGYTF	NA	NA	TRBV18	TRBJ1-2
TGTGCCAGTAGGATCTGGGGCACCGGATCTGGCTACACCTTC	CASRIWGTGSGYTF	NA	NA	TRBV19	TRBJ1-2
TGTGCCAGCAGTTCCTCAAGCGGGAGTAGGTACAATGAGCAGTTCTTC	CASSSSSGSRYNEQFF	TRBD2	NA	TRBV11-2	TRBJ2-1
TGCGCCAGCCTTCACCAGGACAGGGATTCGTACGAGCAGTACTTC	CASLHQDRDSYEQYF	TRBD1	NA	TRBV10-2	TRBJ2-7
TGTGCCAGCAGTGTCGCAGGGCATAATTCACCCCTCCACTTT	CASSVAGHNSPLHF	NA	NA	TRBV6-4	TRBJ1-6
TGCGCCAGCAGCCCCGGGGACAGGGACTACGAGCAGTACTTC	CASSPGDRDYEQYF	TRBD1	NA	TRBV4-3	TRBJ2-7
TGTGCTAGTGTTTCCCGGGGGGGCGCGGTCCACATGAACACTGAAGCTTTCTTT	CASVSRGGAVHMNTEAFF	NA	NA	TRBV12-5	TRBJ1-1
TGTGCCAGCAGCCTACAGGGCGCACCCTACTATGGCTACACCTTC	CASSLQGAPYYGYTF	NA	NA	TRBV5-4	TRBJ1-2
TGCGCCAGCAGCTTGGAGGTAGAATCGGGTCCCCACGAGCAGTACTTC	CASSLEVESGPHEQYF	NA	NA	TRBV5-1	TRBJ2-7
TGTGCCAGCAGTGAGCCTAGCGGGAGAGTTATATTGGTCGAGCAGTACTTC	CASSEPSGRVILVEQYF	TRBD2	NA	TRBV6-1	TRBJ2-7
TGCGCCAGCAGCTTGGATCTGGGGAGAGCACACGGTGAGCAGTTCTTC	CASSLDLGRAHGEQFF	NA	NA	TRBV5-1	TRBJ2-1
TGTGCCAGCAGCCCCCGACAGGGGCATCTTTCAGAGACCCAGTACTTC	CASSPRQGHLSETQYF	TRBD1	NA	TRBV9	TRBJ2-5
TGTGCCAGCACTAGCGGGGGGCCCGAGACCCAGTACTTC	CASTSGGPETQYF	TRBD2	NA	TRBV6-1	TRBJ2-5
TGTGCCAGCAGTCAGTGGTCTGGGGCCAACGTCCTGACTTTC	CASSQWSGANVLTF	NA	once	TRBV27	TRBJ2-6
TGTGCCAGCAGCTTTGGAGACACTGAAGCTTTCTTT	CASSFGDTEAFF	NA	NA	TRBV5-6	TRBJ1-1
TGTGCCAGCTCACCAAGAGGGGGGAACACCGGGGAGCTGTTTTTT	CASSPRGGNTGELFF	NA	NA	TRBV18	TRBJ2-2
TGTGCCAGCAGCTTAGTAGCGGGAGAAAAGGGGCTGCGTAATGAGCAGTTCTTC	CASSLVAGEKGLRNEQFF	TRBD2	NA	TRBV7-2	TRBJ2-1
TGTGCCAGCAGCCCCCGGGGTGACGGACGCACTGAAGCTTTCTTT	CASSPRGDGRTEAFF	NA	NA	TRBV13	TRBJ1-1
TGTGCCAGCAGCCTCCGGGGGGGGGAGGCATATGGCTACACCTTC	CASSLRGGEAYGYTF	NA	NA	TRBV27	TRBJ1-2
TGTGCCAGCAGCTTGTCGGTCGTGGACAGGAGTAATGAGCAGTTCTTC	CASSLSVVDRSNEQFF	TRBD1	NA	TRBV5-4	TRBJ2-1
TGTGCCAGCAGTGAACGGGGGAGAAATAACACTGAAGCTTTCTTT	CASSERGRNNTEAFF	NA	NA	TRBV25-1	TRBJ1-1